This T cell receptor (beta chain) derives from a study of cytomegalovirus exposure and HLA in healthy donors. 13 Jbeta primers and 60 Vbeta primers were used for the PCR. Sequencing was performed with immunoSEQ multiplex PCR; in TCRdb, only in-frame clones are kept and a portion is missing. The data hold about 150,000 clones, with around 83% observed a single time. General study points: Earlier findings revealed that most TCR beta V segments proved productive either about 90% or about 30% of the time. It was reported that TCR beta sequences correctly inferred the HLA-A and HLA-B alleles for most subjects. Researchers had no immune exposure information except CMV serostatus available.

The V gene end was trimmed by 2 bases and the J gene end by 2 bases; junction bases not matched to a gene: 7. Germline V gene lookup returns CDR1 LNHNV and CDR2 YYDKDF (reference sequence). The CDR3 runs to 16 residues. In regard to this clone: What it recognizes is unknown.

This clonotype was obtained from a woman between 18 and 30 years old in good health and CMV-seronegative. The chain employs TRBV15 and TRBJ2-3, with 7 bases lining up with TRBD2. Sample: PBMCs. In DNA, the CDR3 is TGTGCCACCAGCAGAAATACTAGCGATTACACAGATACGCAGTATTTT. Translated, it gives CATSRNTSDYTDTQYF.